This T cell receptor beta chain was obtained from a study of blood T cell repertoires in COVID-19. Produced via immunoSEQ multiplex PCR; TCRdb's table is partial and in-frame only. The sample yields under 300,000 clones, around 83% seen once. This CDR3 is built from 13 residues. From germline, CDR1 is GTSNPN and CDR2 SVGIG (reference sequence). V was trimmed by 2 bases and J by 3 bases, leaving 10 bases between them. This clone was picked up one time. The sequenced sample consisted of peripheral blood. The receptor comes from a young man with active or convalescent COVID-19. The genes are TRBV30 and TRBJ1-2; TRBD1 might be the D (6 bases). The CDR3, as DNA: TGTGCCTGGAGTAGTGAGGGGGACTATGGCTACACCTTC. Translating it yields CAWSSEGDYGYTF.